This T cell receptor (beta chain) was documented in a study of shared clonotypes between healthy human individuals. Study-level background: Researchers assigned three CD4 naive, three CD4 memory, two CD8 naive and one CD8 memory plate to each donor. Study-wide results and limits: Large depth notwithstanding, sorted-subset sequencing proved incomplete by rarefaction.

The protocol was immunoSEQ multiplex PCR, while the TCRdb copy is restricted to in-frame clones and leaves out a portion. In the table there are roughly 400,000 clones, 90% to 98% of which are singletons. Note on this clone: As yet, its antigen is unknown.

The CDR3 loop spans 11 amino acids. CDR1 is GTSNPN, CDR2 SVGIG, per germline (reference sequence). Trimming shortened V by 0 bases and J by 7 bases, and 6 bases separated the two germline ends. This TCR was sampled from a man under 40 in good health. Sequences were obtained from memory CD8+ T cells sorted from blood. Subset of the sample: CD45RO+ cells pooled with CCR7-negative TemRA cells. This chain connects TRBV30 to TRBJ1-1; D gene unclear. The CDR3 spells CAWSVRYEAFF. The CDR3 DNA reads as TGTGCCTGGAGTGTTAGGTATGAAGCTTTCTTT.